A selection of T cell receptor beta chains follows, all from one sample in a study of T-cell reconstitution after alpha-beta-depleted transplantation in children. Using its own MiXCR run on the PCR reads, TCRdb lists one record per CDR3 protein. The profile shows 130,000 or so distinct CDR3 sequences, roughly 9.7% of them singletons. Sequencing used PBMCs, mostly from graft donor cells, obtained 180 days after TCRalphabeta/CD19-depleted stem cell transplant. These receptors all stem from a girl less than two years old who had a stem cell transplant for combined immunodeficiency, so the T cells may come from the graft donor. Each CDR3 is given with its conserved first and last residue. D genes are given only for firm matches. Size values are once, few and many counts, or a class for expanded clones, and some rows have none.

TRBD2,TRBJ2-3,.,TRBV5-4,CASSSLAGGRGTQYF,TGTGCCAGCAGCTCACTAGCGGGGGGGCGGGGTACGCAGTATTTT
.,TRBJ2-7,.,TRBV25-1,CASSENKGPTDEQYF,TGTGCCAGCAGTGAAAACAAAGGACCTACGGACGAGCAGTACTTC
TRBD2,TRBJ2-5,few,TRBV9,CASSVFGGGEETQYF,TGTGCCAGCAGCGTATTCGGCGGGGGGGAAGAGACCCAGTACTTC
.,TRBJ1-1,.,TRBV7-3,CASSLTGGVDAFF,TGTGCCAGCAGCTTAACCGGAGGGGTGGACGCTTTCTTT
.,TRBJ2-1,few,TRBV5-6,CASSLYQWGNEQFF,TGTGCCAGCAGCTTGTACCAGTGGGGAAATGAGCAGTTCTTC
.,TRBJ2-7,few,TRBV29-1,CSVEAGTTREQYF,TGCAGCGTTGAGGCAGGGACCACCCGCGAGCAGTACTTC
.,TRBJ1-2,few,TRBV20-1,CSASPGWDGYTF,TGCAGTGCTAGTCCAGGGTGGGACGGCTACACCTTC
.,TRBJ2-7,few,TRBV29-1,CSVWGGSQGYEQYF,TGCAGCGTTTGGGGGGGCAGTCAGGGATACGAGCAGTACTTC
TRBD2,TRBJ2-7,few,TRBV4-3,CASSQDRSSGIYEQYF,TGCGCCAGCAGCCAAGATAGGAGTAGCGGGATCTACGAGCAGTACTTC
TRBD2,TRBJ2-1,.,TRBV5-1,CASSARLAGVSNEQFF,TGCGCCAGCAGCGCCAGACTAGCGGGAGTCTCCAATGAGCAGTTCTTC
TRBD2,TRBJ2-3,few,TRBV20-1,CSAHLSGASTDTQYF,TGCAGTGCTCACCTCAGCGGGGCTAGCACAGATACGCAGTATTTT
.,TRBJ1-1,many,TRBV29-1,CSVERAEILNTEAFF,TGCAGCGTTGAGAGGGCCGAAATCTTGAACACTGAAGCTTTCTTT
TRBD2,TRBJ2-5,.,TRBV20-1,CSARDGRGGSF,TGCAGTGCTAGAGATGGGCGGGGGGGTTCCTTC
.,TRBJ2-4,few,TRBV7-8,CASSLAYRERGTKNIQYF,TGTGCCAGCAGCTTAGCCTACCGAGAAAGGGGAACCAAAAACATTCAGTACTTC
TRBD2,TRBJ2-1,once,TRBV7-9,CASSFGLVPFNEQFF,TGTGCCAGCAGCTTCGGACTAGTCCCCTTCAATGAGCAGTTCTTC
.,TRBJ2-5,few,TRBV24-1,CATSDSARVETQYF,TGTGCCACCAGTGATTCGGCCAGGGTGGAGACCCAGTACTTC
TRBD1,TRBJ1-2,few,TRBV7-9,CASSSSRDRAYGYTF,TGTGCCAGCAGCTCGTCCAGGGACAGGGCCTATGGCTACACCTTC
.,TRBJ2-2,many,TRBV21-1,CASSIFVTGELFF,TGTGCCAGCTCCATTTTCGTAACCGGGGAGCTGTTTTTT
TRBD1,TRBJ1-5,many,TRBV20-1,CSAVGTGGFQPQHF,TGCAGTGCTGTCGGGACAGGGGGTTTTCAGCCCCAGCATTTT
.,TRBJ2-5,.,TRBV20-1,CSARDLERPQQETQYF,TGCAGTGCTAGAGATTTGGAGAGGCCACAACAAGAGACCCAGTACTTC
TRBD2,TRBJ2-3,.,TRBV30,CAWSGLAGRADTQYF,TGTGCCTGGAGCGGACTAGCGGGAAGGGCAGATACGCAGTATTTT
TRBD2,TRBJ2-3,.,TRBV5-1,CATSSNVAGGSGDTQYF,TGCGCCACCAGCTCCAACGTAGCGGGAGGATCGGGGGATACGCAGTATTTT
.,TRBJ1-1,.,TRBV12-3/TRBV12-4,CASNLAVNTEAFF,TGTGCCAGCAACTTGGCCGTGAACACTGAAGCTTTCTTT
TRBD1,TRBJ2-1,.,TRBV6-5,CASKFRTGTYNEQFF,TGTGCCAGCAAGTTTAGGACAGGTACCTACAATGAGCAGTTCTTC
.,TRBJ2-2,many,TRBV5-1,CASSRQDLTGELFF,TGCGCCAGCAGCCGACAGGATCTCACCGGGGAGCTGTTTTTT
TRBD1,TRBJ1-5,few,TRBV10-3,CAISPQGVHNQPQHF,TGTGCCATCTCGCCACAGGGGGTACACAATCAGCCCCAGCATTTT
TRBD2,TRBJ2-1,many,TRBV5-8,CASSFTSGIGEQFF,TGTGCCAGCAGCTTTACTAGCGGGATCGGAGAGCAGTTCTTC
.,TRBJ2-5,few,TRBV28,CASSLLSGLQETQYF,TGTGCCAGCAGTTTGTTGTCCGGGTTACAAGAGACCCAGTACTTC
.,TRBJ2-1,few,TRBV5-1,CASSPRGIASYNEQFF,TGCGCCAGCAGCCCCCGAGGTATCGCCTCCTACAATGAGCAGTTCTTC
TRBD1,TRBJ2-5,many,TRBV25-1,CASSTMGTEVQETQYF,TGTGCCAGCAGTACTATGGGGACAGAAGTACAAGAGACCCAGTACTTC
.,TRBJ2-5,.,TRBV5-1,CASSLDAGAGETQYF,TGCGCCAGCAGCTTGGATGCGGGGGCCGGGGAGACCCAGTACTTC
TRBD2,TRBJ2-1,few,TRBV12-3/TRBV12-4,CASSGPTYNEQFF,TGTGCCTCTAGCGGGCCTACCTACAATGAGCAGTTCTTC
.,TRBJ1-3,.,TRBV7-8,CASSSSTGPGNTIYF,TGTGCCAGCAGCTCCTCCACAGGGCCTGGAAACACCATATATTTT
TRBD1,TRBJ2-2,few,TRBV6-1,CASRSGQGNTGELFF,TGTGCCAGCAGATCGGGACAGGGGAACACCGGGGAGCTGTTTTTT
.,TRBJ1-2,.,TRBV20-1,CSASYRGYGYTF,TGCAGTGCTAGTTATCGGGGGTATGGCTACACCTTC
TRBD2,TRBJ2-2,many,TRBV5-6,CASSLGLGELFF,TGTGCCAGCAGCCTGGGACTAGGGGAGCTGTTTTTT
.,TRBJ2-7,many,TRBV6-5,CASSYDPGYSTYEQYF,TGTGCCAGCAGTTACGATCCAGGGTATTCTACCTACGAGCAGTACTTC
.,TRBJ2-7,few,TRBV20-1,CSVSRDSHNNEQYF,TGCAGTGTCTCGCGGGACAGCCATAACAACGAGCAGTACTTC
.,TRBJ2-3,.,TRBV29-1,CSCWDTGLVTDTQYF,TGCAGCTGTTGGGACACAGGACTGGTCACAGATACGCAGTATTTT
TRBD1,TRBJ2-5,few,TRBV19,CASSTDRSETQYF,TGTGCCAGTAGTACGGACAGGTCTGAGACCCAGTACTTC
.,TRBJ2-1,many,TRBV12-3/TRBV12-4,CASSRGNEQFF,TGTGCCAGCAGTAGGGGGAATGAGCAGTTCTTC
.,TRBJ1-5,once,TRBV5-1,CASSLGGGDGNQPQHF,TGCGCCAGCAGCTTGGGAGGTGGGGATGGCAATCAGCCCCAGCATTTT
.,TRBJ2-2,few,TRBV19,CASSITGNTGELFF,TGTGCCAGTAGTATTACAGGGAACACCGGGGAGCTGTTTTTT
.,TRBJ2-5,many,TRBV6-5,CASRRDSTQYF,TGTGCCAGCAGACGAGACAGTACCCAGTACTTC
TRBD2,TRBJ2-3,few,TRBV19,CASSSLTSGRGVTQYF,TGTGCCAGTTCCTCTCTGACTAGCGGGAGAGGTGTTACGCAGTATTTT
.,TRBJ2-7,few,TRBV20-1,CSASGRGPKRVWDNEQYF,TGCAGTGCTAGTGGAAGAGGGCCTAAGCGGGTCTGGGACAACGAGCAGTACTTC
TRBD1,TRBJ1-1,few,TRBV20-1,CSAEQQGQGTEAFF,TGCAGTGCTGAACAACAGGGGCAGGGGACTGAAGCTTTCTTT
.,TRBJ1-2,.,TRBV10-3,CAISDPGREGGYTF,TGTGCCATCAGTGACCCTGGCAGGGAAGGTGGCTACACCTTC
TRBD2,TRBJ2-5,few,TRBV13,CASSLGGGVQETQYF,TGTGCCAGCAGCCTGGGCGGGGGAGTTCAAGAGACCCAGTACTTC
.,TRBJ2-5,.,TRBV5-1,CASSEQGKEETQYF,TGCGCCAGCAGCGAACAGGGAAAGGAAGAGACCCAGTACTTC
TRBD2,TRBJ2-7,.,TRBV4-3,CASSQGAFGTSRIYEQYF,TGCGCCAGCAGCCAAGGGGCATTCGGGACTAGCAGGATCTACGAGCAGTACTTC
TRBD2,TRBJ2-7,.,TRBV11-1,CASSARLGTSGYDPYEQYF,TGTGCCAGCAGCGCCAGACTCGGGACTAGCGGCTATGACCCCTACGAGCAGTACTTC
.,TRBJ2-7,few,TRBV5-1,CASSLGAPRGLEQYF,TGCGCCAGCAGCTTGGGGGCCCCGCGGGGCCTCGAGCAGTACTTC
.,TRBJ2-3,.,TRBV9,CASSVGVPDTDTQYF,TGTGCCAGCAGCGTAGGGGTGCCCGACACAGATACGCAGTATTTT